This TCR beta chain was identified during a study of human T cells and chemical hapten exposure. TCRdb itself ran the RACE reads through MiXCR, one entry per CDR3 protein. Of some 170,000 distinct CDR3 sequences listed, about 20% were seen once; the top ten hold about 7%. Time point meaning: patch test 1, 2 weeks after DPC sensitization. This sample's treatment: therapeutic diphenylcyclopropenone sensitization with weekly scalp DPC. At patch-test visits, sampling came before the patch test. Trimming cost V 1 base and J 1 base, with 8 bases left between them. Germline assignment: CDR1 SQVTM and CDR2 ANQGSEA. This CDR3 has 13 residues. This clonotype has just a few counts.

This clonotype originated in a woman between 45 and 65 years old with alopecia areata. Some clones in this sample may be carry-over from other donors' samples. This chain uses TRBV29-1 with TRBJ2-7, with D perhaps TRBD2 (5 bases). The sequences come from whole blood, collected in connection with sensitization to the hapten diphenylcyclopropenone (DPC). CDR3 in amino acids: CSVEGELSYEQYF. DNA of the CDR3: TGCAGCGTTGAAGGGGAGCTGTCCTACGAGCAGTACTTC.